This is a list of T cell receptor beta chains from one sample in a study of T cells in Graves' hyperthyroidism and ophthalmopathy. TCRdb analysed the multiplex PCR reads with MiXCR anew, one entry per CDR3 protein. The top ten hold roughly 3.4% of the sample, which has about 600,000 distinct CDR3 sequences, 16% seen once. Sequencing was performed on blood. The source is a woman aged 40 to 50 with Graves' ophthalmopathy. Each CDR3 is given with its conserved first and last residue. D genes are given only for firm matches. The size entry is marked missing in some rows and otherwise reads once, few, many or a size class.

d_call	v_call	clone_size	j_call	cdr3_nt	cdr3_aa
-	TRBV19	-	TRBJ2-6	TGTGCCAGTACCAAAGCCCCTTGGGGGGCCCCCGGGGCCAACGTCCTGACTTTC	CASTKAPWGAPGANVLTF
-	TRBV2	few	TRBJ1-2	TGTGCCAGATCCGGACCATTAAGGGATGGCTACACCTTC	CARSGPLRDGYTF
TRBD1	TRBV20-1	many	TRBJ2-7	TGCAGTGCCATCACTACACTCGGGACAGGTTACTCCCTCTACGAGCAGTACTTC	CSAITTLGTGYSLYEQYF
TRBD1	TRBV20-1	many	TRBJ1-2	TGCAGTACTAGAGAGACAGGGGGCAACTATGGCTACACCTTC	CSTRETGGNYGYTF
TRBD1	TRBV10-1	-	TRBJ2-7	TGCGCCAGCAGTGCGACCCGGGACAGGTCGTACGAGCAGTACTTC	CASSATRDRSYEQYF
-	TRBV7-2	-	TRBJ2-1	TGTGCCAGCAGCTTGGCCGGGGCTAGCATACTCTCCTACAATGAGCAATTCTTC	CASSLAGASILSYNEQFF
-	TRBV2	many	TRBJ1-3	TGTGCCAGCGGGTCACCCAGGGGAAGAAACACCATATATTTT	CASGSPRGRNTIYF
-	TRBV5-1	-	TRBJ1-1	TGCGCCAGCAGTCGACAGGCCGCGGACCAGAACACTGAAGCTTTCTTT	CASSRQAADQNTEAFF
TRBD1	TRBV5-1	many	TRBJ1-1	TGCGCCAGCAGCCCAGGGACAGCCTACACTGAAGCTTTCTTT	CASSPGTAYTEAFF
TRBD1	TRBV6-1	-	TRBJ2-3	TGTGCCAGCAGTGAAAACCCGGACAGGGGCACAGATACGCAGTATTTT	CASSENPDRGTDTQYF
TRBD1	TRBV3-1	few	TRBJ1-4	TGTGCCAGCAGCCAAGATGTCAGGGGGAAGGATGGAAAACTGTTTTTT	CASSQDVRGKDGKLFF
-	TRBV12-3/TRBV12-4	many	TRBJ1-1	TGTGCCAGCAGTTTACCTCCTAACACTGAAGCTTTCTTT	CASSLPPNTEAFF
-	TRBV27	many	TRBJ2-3	TGTGCCAGCAGTTTAACCGGACCACTTGCAGATACGCAGTATTTT	CASSLTGPLADTQYF
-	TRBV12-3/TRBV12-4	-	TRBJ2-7	TGTGCCAGCAGTTTATTCAGGAGCTCCTACGAGCAGTACTTC	CASSLFRSSYEQYF
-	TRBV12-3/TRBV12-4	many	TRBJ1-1	TGTGCCAGCAGTTACCTCACAGGGCCCCCTGAAGCTTTCTTT	CASSYLTGPPEAFF
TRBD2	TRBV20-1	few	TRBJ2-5	TGCAGTGCTAGAACCAGACTAGCGGGAGAGAAGACCCAGTACTTC	CSARTRLAGEKTQYF
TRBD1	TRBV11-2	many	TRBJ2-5	TGTGCCAGCAGCCCATTAAGGGGGCCGAAAGGGGAGACCCAGTACTTC	CASSPLRGPKGETQYF
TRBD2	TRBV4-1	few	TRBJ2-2	TGCGCCAGCAGCCAAGAAACTAGCGCGAACACCGGGGAGCTGTTTTTT	CASSQETSANTGELFF
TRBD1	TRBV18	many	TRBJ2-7	TGTGCCAGCTCAGGAACAGGGGCGGGCTACGAGCAGTACTTC	CASSGTGAGYEQYF
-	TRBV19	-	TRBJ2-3	TGTGCCAGTAGTATCCCAGGTGGGACAGATACGCAGTATTTT	CASSIPGGTDTQYF
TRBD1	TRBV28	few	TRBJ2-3	TGTGCCAGCAGCCCACCGGACAGGGCCACAGATACGCAGTATTTT	CASSPPDRATDTQYF
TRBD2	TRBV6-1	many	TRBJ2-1	TGTGCCAGCAGTAGGACTAGCGAGTACAATGAGCAGTTCTTC	CASSRTSEYNEQFF
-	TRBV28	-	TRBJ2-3	TGTGCCAGCAGCTATGCAGGGGATGGAGATACGCAGTATTTT	CASSYAGDGDTQYF
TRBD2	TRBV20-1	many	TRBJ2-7	TGCAGTGCCCTTTGGCGGGAGGACTCCTACGAGCAGTACTTC	CSALWREDSYEQYF
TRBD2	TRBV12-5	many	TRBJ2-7	TGTGCTAGTGGTTCTGCGAGCGGGAGGGGCAACGAGCAGTACTTC	CASGSASGRGNEQYF
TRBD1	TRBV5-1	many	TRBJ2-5	TGCGCCAGCAGCTTCGGGGACAGGGAGAAGGAGACCCAGTACTTC	CASSFGDREKETQYF
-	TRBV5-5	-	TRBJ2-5	TGTGCCAGCAGCTTGAATTTCGGACAAGAGACCCAGTACTTC	CASSLNFGQETQYF
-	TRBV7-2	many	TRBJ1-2	TGTGCCAGCAGCCGGGAGGGGTGGGGACGGGGCTACACCTTC	CASSREGWGRGYTF
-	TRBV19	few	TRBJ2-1	TGTGCCAGTAGTATGGCACCGAGCTCCTACAATGAGCAGTTCTTC	CASSMAPSSYNEQFF
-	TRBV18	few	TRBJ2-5	TGTGCCAGCTCACCAGGTGCCGGGGTCTCCCAAGAGACCCAGTACTTC	CASSPGAGVSQETQYF
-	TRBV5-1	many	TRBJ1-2	TGCGCCAGCAGCTTGGACCCTACCAACTATGGCTACACCTTC	CASSLDPTNYGYTF
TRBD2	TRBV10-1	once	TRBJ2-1	TGTGCCAGCAGTGTGGCTAGCGGGCTATACAATGAGCAGTTCTTC	CASSVASGLYNEQFF
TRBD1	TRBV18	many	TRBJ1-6	TGTGCCAGCTCACCAACTACAGGGGGCCTGGTGGCCCTCCACTTT	CASSPTTGGLVALHF
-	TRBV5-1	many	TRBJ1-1	TGCGCCAGCAACCCGGGGGGGGGACTGAACACTGAAGCTTTCTTT	CASNPGGGLNTEAFF
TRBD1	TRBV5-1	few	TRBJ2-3	TGCGCCAGCAGCTTTCAGGGGGAAGGCACAGATACGCAGTATTTT	CASSFQGEGTDTQYF
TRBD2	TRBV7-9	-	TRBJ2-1	TGTGCCAGCAGCCCGAGACTAGCGGGACCGACAGGTGAGCAGTTCTTC	CASSPRLAGPTGEQFF
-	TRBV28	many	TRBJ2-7	TGTGCCAGCAGTTTTAATCAGGGAATCCGATACGAGCAGTACTTC	CASSFNQGIRYEQYF
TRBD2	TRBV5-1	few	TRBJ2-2	TGCGCCAGTGAACGCGGGGGGACGAACACCGGGGAGCTGTTTTTT	CASERGGTNTGELFF
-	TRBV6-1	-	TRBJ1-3	TGTGCCAGCAGCAGCAGCAGCTCAAGCTCTGGAAACACCATATATTTT	CASSSSSSSSGNTIYF
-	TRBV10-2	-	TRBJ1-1	TGCGCCAGCAGTGAGTTGGGGCCCGGGACTGAAGCTTTCTTT	CASSELGPGTEAFF
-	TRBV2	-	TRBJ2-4	TGTGCCAGCAGTGGACCAGATAAGTTCCAGTACTTC	CASSGPDKFQYF
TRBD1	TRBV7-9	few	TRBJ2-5	TGTGCCAGCAGCCGCTACCCGGGACAGGGCTACCAAGAGACCCAGTACTTC	CASSRYPGQGYQETQYF
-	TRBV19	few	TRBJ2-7	TGTGCCAGTAGTATGGGACTCGGCGAGCAGTACTTC	CASSMGLGEQYF
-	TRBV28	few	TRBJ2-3	TGTGCCAGCAGTTTTCCCGTCGGAACTAGCACAGATACGCAGTATTTT	CASSFPVGTSTDTQYF
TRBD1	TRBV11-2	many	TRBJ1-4	TGTGCCAGCAGCTCCTGGACAGGGGGATCTGAAAAACTGTTTTTT	CASSSWTGGSEKLFF
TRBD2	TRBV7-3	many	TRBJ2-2	TGTGCCAGCAGCCCGGGACTAGCGACCACCGGGGAGCTGTTTTTT	CASSPGLATTGELFF
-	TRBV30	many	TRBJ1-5	TGTGCCTGGAGTCCAACCTTCAGGAATCAGCCCCAGCATTTT	CAWSPTFRNQPQHF
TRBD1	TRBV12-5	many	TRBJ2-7	TGTGCTAGTGGTTTGGTAAAGGGACAGGGGATTCACGAGCAGTACTTC	CASGLVKGQGIHEQYF
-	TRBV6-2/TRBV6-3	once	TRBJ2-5	TGTGCCAGCAGCCTCGGATGGACGGCGTTGACCCTATCAGAGACCCAGTACTTC	CASSLGWTALTLSETQYF
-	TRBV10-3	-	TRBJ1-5	TGTGCCACAGGCCCCAATCAGCCCCAGCATTTT	CATGPNQPQHF
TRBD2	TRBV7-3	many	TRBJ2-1	TGTGCCAGCAGACTTAGCGGGAGTTTCTACAATGAGCAGTTCTTC	CASRLSGSFYNEQFF
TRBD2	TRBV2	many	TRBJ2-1	TGTGCCAGCAGGGATTGGCTAGCGGGAGGAAATGAGCAGTTCTTC	CASRDWLAGGNEQFF
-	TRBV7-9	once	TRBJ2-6	TGTGCCAGCAGCTTAGCACTGCCTTCTGGGGCCAACGTCCTGACTTTC	CASSLALPSGANVLTF
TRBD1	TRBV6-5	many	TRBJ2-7	TGTGCCAGCAGCCCCTGGCGAACAGGGGCCGTTTACGAGCAGTACTTC	CASSPWRTGAVYEQYF